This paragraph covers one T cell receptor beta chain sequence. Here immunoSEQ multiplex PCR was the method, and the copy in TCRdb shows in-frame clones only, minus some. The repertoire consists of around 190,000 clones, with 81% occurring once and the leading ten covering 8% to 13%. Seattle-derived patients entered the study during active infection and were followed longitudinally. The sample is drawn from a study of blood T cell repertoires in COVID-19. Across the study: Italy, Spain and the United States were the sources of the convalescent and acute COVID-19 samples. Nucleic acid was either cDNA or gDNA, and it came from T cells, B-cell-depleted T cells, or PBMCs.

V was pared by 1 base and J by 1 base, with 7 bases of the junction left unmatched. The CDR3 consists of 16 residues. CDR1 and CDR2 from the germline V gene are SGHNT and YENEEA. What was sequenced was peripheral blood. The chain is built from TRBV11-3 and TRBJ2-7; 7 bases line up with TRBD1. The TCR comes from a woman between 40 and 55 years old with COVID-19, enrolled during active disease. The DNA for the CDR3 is TGTGCCAGCAGCTTAGGACCCATGACAGGGTCCTACGAGCAGTACTTC. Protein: CASSLGPMTGSYEQYF.